The rows below give T cell receptor beta chains drawn from one sample of a study of T-cell reconstitution after alpha-beta-depleted transplantation in children. TCRdb itself ran the PCR reads through MiXCR, one entry per CDR3 protein. The sample lists about 290,000 distinct CDR3 sequences; nearly 8% were seen once. The source was peripheral blood, collected 360 days after TCRalphabeta/CD19-depleted stem cell transplant. The receptor source for this set is a female patient aged 2-15 years who had a stem cell transplant for Fanconi anemia, so the T cells may come from the graft donor. CDR3s include the opening cysteine and the closing phenylalanine or tryptophan. Each record gives: V gene, clone size, D gene, J gene, CDR3 DNA, CDR3 protein. The D gene is left open where the match is weak. Sizes are listed as once, few, many, or a class for an expanded clone.

>TRBV20-1|few|NA|TRBJ1-3
TGCAGTGCTGCAAGAGGGGTGGGGGGAAACACCATATATTTT
CSAARGVGGNTIYF
>TRBV7-9|few|NA|TRBJ2-7
TGTGCCAGCGCATGGGGGGGGCCCCTCTACGAGCAGTACTTC
CASAWGGPLYEQYF
>TRBV29-1|many|TRBD1|TRBJ2-3
TGCAGCGGTTCACAGGGGCCAGATACGCAGTATTTT
CSGSQGPDTQYF
>TRBV9|many|NA|TRBJ1-1
TGTGCCAGCAGCGTAGCCTCATTCAGGACGAACACTGAAGCTTTCTTT
CASSVASFRTNTEAFF
>TRBV6-2/TRBV6-3|few|NA|TRBJ2-1
TGTGCCAGCAGTAGGGACCACGGCGATGAGCAGTTCTTC
CASSRDHGDEQFF
>TRBV29-1|many|NA|TRBJ1-1
TGCAGCGGTCTACAAGGATTTGGTTCTGAAGCTTTCTTT
CSGLQGFGSEAFF
>TRBV7-3|many|TRBD1|TRBJ2-3
TGTGCCAGCAGCCCCTCAGGGGGCAGTGCAGATACGCAGTATTTT
CASSPSGGSADTQYF
>TRBV12-3/TRBV12-4|many|NA|TRBJ1-1
TGTGCCAGCTGTCGGCACGAATGGAGGAACACTGAAGCTTTCTTT
CASCRHEWRNTEAFF
>TRBV5-1|many|NA|TRBJ2-3
TGCGCCAGCAGCTTTTTCGGGGGGCCTAGCACAGATACGCAGTATTTT
CASSFFGGPSTDTQYF
>TRBV5-1|many|NA|TRBJ2-6
TGCGCCAGCAGCTTGAGACAGGAATCCGGGGCCAACGTCCTGACTTTC
CASSLRQESGANVLTF
>TRBV12-3/TRBV12-4|many|NA|TRBJ2-3
TGTGCCAGCAGTTTAGAAGGTGTCAGGAGGTATTTT
CASSLEGVRRYF
>TRBV10-3|few|TRBD2|TRBJ2-5
TGTGCCATCAGTGAGGGACTAGCGGGAGCCCACCAAGAGACCCAGTACTTC
CAISEGLAGAHQETQYF
>TRBV11-2|many|NA|TRBJ2-3
TGTGCCAGCAGATTAGAGGCGAGGCTTGCAGATACGCAGTATTTT
CASRLEARLADTQYF
>TRBV20-1|many|TRBD2|TRBJ2-2
TGCAGTGCTAGAGGGGGACTAAGCGGAAACACCGGGGAGCTGTTTTTT
CSARGGLSGNTGELFF
>TRBV5-1|many|TRBD1|TRBJ1-1
TGCGCCAGCAGCCTCACAGGGGTCCCGAACACTGAAGCTTTCTTT
CASSLTGVPNTEAFF
>TRBV29-1|many|NA|TRBJ2-1
TGCAGCGTGAAGACAGGATTCCACAATGAGCAGTTCTTC
CSVKTGFHNEQFF